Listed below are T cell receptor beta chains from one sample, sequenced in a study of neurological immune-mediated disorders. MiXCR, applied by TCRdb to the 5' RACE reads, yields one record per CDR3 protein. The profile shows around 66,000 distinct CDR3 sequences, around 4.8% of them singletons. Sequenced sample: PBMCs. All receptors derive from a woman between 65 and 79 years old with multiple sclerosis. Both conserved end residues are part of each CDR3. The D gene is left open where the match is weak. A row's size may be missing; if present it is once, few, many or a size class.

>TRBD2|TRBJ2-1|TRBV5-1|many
CASKVSGGEQFF
TGCGCCAGCAAGGTTAGCGGGGGTGAGCAGTTCTTC
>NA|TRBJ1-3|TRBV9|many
CASSVRQGSWAGNTIYF
TGTGCCAGCAGCGTACGCCAGGGGTCCTGGGCTGGAAACACCATATATTTT
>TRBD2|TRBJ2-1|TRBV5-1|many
CASTTSGRGGNEQFF
TGCGCCAGCACGACTAGCGGGAGAGGGGGCAATGAGCAGTTCTTC
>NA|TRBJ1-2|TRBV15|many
CATSRATGFLGGYTF
TGTGCCACCAGCAGAGCCACAGGTTTTTTAGGGGGCTACACCTTC
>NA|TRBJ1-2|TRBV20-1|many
CSARVPGSNYGYTF
TGCAGTGCTAGAGTGCCAGGGAGTAACTATGGCTACACCTTC
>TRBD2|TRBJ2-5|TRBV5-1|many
CASSLELAGVGETQYF
TGCGCCAGCAGCTTGGAACTAGCGGGAGTTGGAGAGACCCAGTACTTC
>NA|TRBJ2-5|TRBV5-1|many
CASSLIEYQETQYF
TGCGCCAGCAGCTTGATCGAGTACCAAGAGACCCAGTACTTC
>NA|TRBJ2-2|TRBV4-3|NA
CASSQEMDHTGELFF
TGCGCCAGCAGCCAAGAAATGGATCACACCGGGGAGCTGTTTTTT
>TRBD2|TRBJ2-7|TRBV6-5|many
CASSYSLAGGYEQYF
TGTGCCAGCAGTTACTCTCTAGCGGGAGGCTACGAGCAGTACTTC
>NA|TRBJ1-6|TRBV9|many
CASSVDVVGNSPLHF
TGTGCCAGCAGCGTAGATGTCGTAGGTAATTCACCCCTCCACTTT
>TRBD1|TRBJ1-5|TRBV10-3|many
CAISEDRDNQPQHF
TGTGCCATCAGTGAGGACAGGGACAATCAGCCCCAGCATTTT
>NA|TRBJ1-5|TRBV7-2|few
CASSDRQGNQPQHF
TGTGCCAGCAGCGATAGACAGGGCAATCAGCCCCAGCATTTT
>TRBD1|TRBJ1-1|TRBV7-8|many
CASSLRQGATEAFF
TGTGCCAGCAGCTTAAGGCAGGGGGCTACTGAAGCTTTCTTT
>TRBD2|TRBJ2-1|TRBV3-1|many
CASSHQAGVREQFF
TGTGCCAGCAGCCATCAAGCGGGAGTGCGGGAGCAGTTCTTC
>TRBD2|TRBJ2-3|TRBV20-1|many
CSAPDRTKTSASTDTQYF
TGCAGTGCTCCAGACCGAACAAAGACTAGCGCGAGCACAGATACGCAGTATTTT
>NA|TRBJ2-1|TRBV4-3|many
CASSQRSFPNEQFF
TGCGCCAGCAGCCAAAGGTCCTTTCCCAATGAGCAGTTCTTC
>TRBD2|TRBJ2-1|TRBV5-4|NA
CASSLVSGRINEQFF
TGTGCCAGCAGCTTGGTTAGCGGGAGGATAAATGAGCAGTTCTTC
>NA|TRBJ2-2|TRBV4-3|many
CASSLHAGNANTGELFF
TGCGCCAGCAGCCTACATGCGGGGAACGCGAACACCGGGGAGCTGTTTTTT
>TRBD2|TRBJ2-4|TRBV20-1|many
CSARGLAGVTAKNIQYF
TGCAGTGCTAGAGGACTAGCGGGGGTAACAGCCAAAAACATTCAGTACTTC
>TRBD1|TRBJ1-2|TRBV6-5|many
CASSSGQGGYTF
TGTGCCAGCAGTTCAGGACAGGGCGGCTACACCTTC
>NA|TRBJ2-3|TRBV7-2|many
CASSPFTDTQYF
TGTGCCAGCAGCCCTTTCACAGATACGCAGTATTTT
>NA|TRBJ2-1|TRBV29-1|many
CSVLQGYEQFF
TGCAGCGTGCTACAGGGATATGAGCAGTTCTTC
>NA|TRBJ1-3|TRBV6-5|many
CASSSTTLSGNTIYF
TGTGCCAGCAGTTCCACAACACTCTCTGGAAACACCATATATTTT
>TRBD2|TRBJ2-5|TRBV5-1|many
CASSRQVGLAVGETQYF
TGCGCCAGCAGCCGCCAGGTCGGACTAGCGGTAGGAGAGACCCAGTACTTC
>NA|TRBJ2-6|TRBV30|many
CAFSAAGANVLTF
TGTGCCTTTTCGGCAGCTGGGGCCAACGTCCTGACTTTC